These 20 T cell receptor beta chains came from one sample sequenced in a study of vaccination and CD4 T cells after COVID-19. What these receptors recognize is not known. Treatment: roughly 11-day PBMC culture with coronavirus spike peptide pools or control peptides (ViraFEST assay). The Oncomine TCR Beta short-read assay was applied to DNA of cultured CD4+ T cells. TCRdb re-derived calls from the PCR reads in MiXCR, one entry per CDR3 protein. The data show several thousand distinct CDR3 sequences, roughly three fifths seen once. Sequenced material: cultured CD4+ T cells from blood, taken after SARS-CoV-2 vaccination. The receptors here all came from a human donor with COVID-19.

The chain has TRBV20-1 and TRBJ2-7; 11 bases are a match to TRBD1. The germline gives CDR1 DFQATT, CDR2 SNEGSKA (reference sequence). The CDR3 is 15 residues long. V was pared by 5 bases and J by 1 base, with 7 bases of the junction left unmatched. The CDR3 sequence: CSASPGQGESYEQYF. Written as DNA, the CDR3 is TGCAGTGCTTCTCCGGGACAGGGGGAATCCTACGAGCAGTACTTC.

The chain couples TRBV6-5 to TRBJ2-5, with 10 bases lining up with TRBD2. Per the germline V gene, CDR1 is MNHEY and CDR2 is SVGAGI. J gave up 3 bases and V 0 bases, and 4 bases lay outside the gene matches. CDR3 length equals 16 residues. Here the CDR3 reads CASSYSVAGGKETQYF. The CDR3 nucleotides are TGTGCCAGCAGTTACTCGGTAGCGGGGGGCAAAGAGACCCAGTACTTC.

This clonotype was seen a handful of times. This chain connects TRBV6-1 to TRBJ1-1; no clear D. The CDR3 consists of 13 residues. V lost 7 bases and J 6 bases, leaving 15 bases between the germline ends. Germline V gene data show CDR1 as MNHNS and CDR2 as SASEGT. CDR3 residues: CASNIDTPPEAFF. CDR3 coding DNA: TGTGCCAGCAATATCGATACCCCCCCTGAAGCTTTCTTT.

The rearrangement links TRBV6-1 to TRBJ1-5; no reliable D call. The germline gives CDR1 MNHNS, CDR2 SASEGT. The CDR3 is made up of 15 amino acids. Trimming took off 6 bases at V and 11 bases at J, with 23 bases between the two ends. The CDR3 sequence is CASSFSVDPRWTQHF. The CDR3 nucleotides are TGTGCCAGCAGCTTCTCTGTGGACCCGAGGTGGACCCAGCATTTT.

The chain links TRBV6-1 to TRBJ1-5, with D maybe TRBD1 (5 bases). Germline CDR1 is MNHNS and CDR2 is SASEGT. The CDR3 is made up of 13 amino acids. V lost 1 base to trimming and J lost 9 bases, with 10 bases between them. CDR3 in amino acids: CASSEGVGPPQHF. The CDR3 region has the DNA TGTGCCAGCAGTGAAGGTGTGGGGCCGCCCCAGCATTTT.

Only a few counts were recorded for this clonotype. V usage is TRBV7-2 and J usage is TRBJ1-2; D might be TRBD1 (5 bases). The CDR3 spans 11 residues. The V end lost 1 base, the J end lost 8 bases, and 5 bases lay between the germline ends. The germline CDR1 and CDR2 sequences are SGHTA and FQGNSA. CDR3 bases: TGTGCCAGCAGCTTAGGGGGCGGCTACACCTTC. Its protein product is CASSLGGGYTF.

The chain has TRBV19 and TRBJ1-5; TRBD1 is a possible D gene (6 bases). CDR3 length equals 14 residues. The germline V gene has CDR1 LNHDA and CDR2 SQIVND (reference sequence). V was trimmed by 4 bases and J by 7 bases, leaving 14 bases between them. In DNA, the CDR3 is TGTGCCAGTAGTAAACAGGGTGGCGCCCAGCCCCAGCATTTT. Translated: CASSKQGGAQPQHF.

This clonotype has more than one count but fewer than ten. The chain links TRBV15 to TRBJ1-2; possibly TRBD1 for D (5 bases). Trimming shortened V by 0 bases and J by 4 bases, and 12 bases separated the two germline ends. This CDR3 is 15 amino acids long. Germline lookup yields CDR1 LNHNV and CDR2 YYDKDF (reference sequence). CDR3 amino acids: CATSRDPGMGYGYTF. The CDR3 DNA follows: TGTGCCACCAGCAGAGATCCAGGGATGGGCTATGGCTACACCTTC.

This sequence joins TRBV2 and TRBJ2-5; D is ambiguous. The CDR3 is made up of 10 amino acids. Per the germline V gene, CDR1 is SNHLY and CDR2 is FYNNEI. V shed 7 bases and J shed 5 bases, with 5 bases lying between them. For the CDR3, the DNA is TGTGCCAGCAAAATCGAGACCCAGTACTTC. Its protein product is CASKIETQYF.

V is TRBV20-1 and J is TRBJ1-2; no clear D. The CDR3 is 13 amino acids. CDR1 DFQATT and CDR2 SNEGSKA come from the germline V gene (reference sequence). The V gene lost 4 bases and the J gene lost 4 bases, with 13 bases spanning the gap. The CDR3 nucleotides are TGCAGTGCTACCGATGGGGTTGGCTATGGCTACACCTTC. Protein product: CSATDGVGYGYTF.

V and J are TRBV6-1 and TRBJ2-2; 9 bases fit TRBD1. This CDR3 is 16 amino acids long. The germline V gene has CDR1 MNHNS and CDR2 SASEGT. V was clipped by 7 bases and J by 4 bases; unmatched bases: 10. The CDR3 sequence is CASNLGQGRITGELFF. The CDR3 nucleotides are TGTGCCAGCAACCTTGGACAGGGGCGCATCACCGGGGAGCTGTTTTTT.

This clonotype appeared a single time. V is TRBV2 and J is TRBJ1-2; D uncertain. The CDR3 is 14 amino acids. CDR1 is SNHLY and CDR2 is FYNNEI in the germline V gene. The V end was cut by 4 bases, the J end by 1 base, with 10 bases between. The CDR3 nucleotides read TGTGCCAGCAGTGGGACGGTGGGTAACTATGGCTACACCTTC. It is translated as CASSGTVGNYGYTF.

The rearrangement uses TRBV12-3 or TRBV12-4 and TRBJ1-2, with D possibly matching TRBD1 (5 bases). This CDR3 contains 14 residues. V was clipped by 3 bases and J by 4 bases, with 12 bases between them. CDR3 amino acids: CASSFADTSYGYTF. As DNA, the CDR3 is TGTGCCAGCAGTTTTGCGGACACTTCCTATGGCTACACCTTC.

V usage is TRBV6-2 or TRBV6-3 and J usage is TRBJ2-7; D is unclear. Germline CDR1 MNHEY, CDR2 SVGEGT. This CDR3 has 15 amino acids. With 5 bases removed from V and 5 bases from J, the gap between germline ends came to 19 bases. This CDR3 is CASSRPPHSLHEQYF. CDR3 nucleotide sequence: TGTGCCAGCAGTCGGCCGCCCCACTCCCTCCACGAGCAGTACTTC.

This clonotype was seen just once. This chain connects TRBV6-1 to TRBJ1-6; D is perhaps TRBD1 (6 bases). The germline V gene has CDR1 MNHNS and CDR2 SASEGT. The ends were cut back, 7 bases at V and 9 bases at J, with 22 bases in the middle. This CDR3 contains 16 residues. The CDR3 DNA reads as TGTGCCAGCACCCCCCCTGTTGGGACACTCAGTTCACCCCTCCACTTT. This sequence encodes CASTPPVGTLSSPLHF.

The V gene is TRBV11-2, the J gene TRBJ2-5, with D perhaps matching TRBD1 or TRBD2 (5 bases each). Germline values: CDR1 SGHAT, CDR2 FQNNGV. The CDR3 is 13 residues long. The germline V and J ends were trimmed by 1 base and 5 bases, with 8 bases remaining between them. The CDR3 region is CASSLGGEETQYF. CDR3 bases: TGTGCCAGCAGCTTAGGAGGGGAGGAGACCCAGTACTTC.

The chain employs TRBV5-5 and TRBJ1-5; D gene uncertain. The V end lost 0 bases, the J end lost 0 bases, and 4 bases lay between the germline ends. Germline V gives CDR1 SGHKS, CDR2 YYEKEE (reference sequence). The CDR3 is 14 residues long. The CDR3 bases are TGTGCCAGCAGCTTGGGCAATAGCAATCAGCCCCAGCATTTT. Translated, it gives CASSLGNSNQPQHF.

The sample holds a few counts of this clonotype. This chain joins TRBV7-2 and TRBJ2-2; TRBD2 aligns across 7 bases. The trim removed 4 bases at V and 0 bases at J, leaving 2 bases unmatched. The CDR3 has 15 amino acids. CDR1 and CDR2 (germline): SGHTA, FQGNSA. The CDR3 region has the DNA TGTGCCAGCAGCTCAGCGGGGACGAACACCGGGGAGCTGTTTTTT. Protein product: CASSSAGTNTGELFF.

The genes are TRBV7-8 and TRBJ1-2; D is unresolved. CDR1 and CDR2 (germline): SGHVS, FQNEAQ. Between the trimmed V and J ends, which lost 1 base and 7 bases, there was a span of 13 bases. The CDR3 is 14 amino acids. The CDR3 loop is CASSLVASSRGYTF. The CDR3 DNA is TGTGCCAGCAGCTTAGTAGCCAGTTCGCGTGGCTACACCTTC.

A single count supports this clonotype. The chain links TRBV5-7 to TRBJ2-5; TRBD1 aligns across 7 bases. TRBV5-7 is filed as an ORF, its function uncertain. The length of the CDR3 is 15 residues. With 3 bases clipped from V and 0 bases from J, the junction kept 5 bases outside the gene matches. The DNA of the CDR3 is TGTGCCAGCAGCTATGGGACAGTGTACCAAGAGACCCAGTACTTC. Translated: CASSYGTVYQETQYF.